A selection of T cell receptor beta chains follows, all from one sample in a study of T cells in Graves' hyperthyroidism and ophthalmopathy. Via MiXCR, TCRdb re-called the multiplex PCR reads, giving one row per CDR3 protein. The sample yields almost 500,000 distinct CDR3 sequences, approximately 23% seen once. Sequenced: blood. These receptors originate from a woman in her 70s with Graves' ophthalmopathy. CDR3s include the opening cysteine and the closing phenylalanine or tryptophan. D genes are given only for firm matches. The size field is filled for only some rows; it gives once, few, many or a size class.

length | size | J | V | D | DNA | CDR3
12 | few | TRBJ1-5 | TRBV20-1 | - | TGCAGTGCAGGGACTAGCAATCAGCCCCAGCATTTT | CSAGTSNQPQHF
14 | few | TRBJ1-4 | TRBV20-1 | - | TGCAGTGCTAGAGGGGCAGGGACTAATGAAAAACTGTTTTTT | CSARGAGTNEKLFF
11 | - | TRBJ2-5 | TRBV2 | - | TGTGCCAGCACTCGACTAGAGACCCAGTACTTC | CASTRLETQYF
15 | many | TRBJ2-7 | TRBV11-2 | - | TGTGCCAGCAGCTTAGTCGGGACGCCGAGTTACGAGCAGTACTTC | CASSLVGTPSYEQYF
14 | few | TRBJ1-2 | TRBV27 | - | TGTGCCAGCAGTTTTCGGGGACAAGTCTATGGCTACACCTTC | CASSFRGQVYGYTF
13 | - | TRBJ1-2 | TRBV3-1 | - | TGTGCCTCCCAACCAGGGAGTAACTATGGCTACACCTTC | CASQPGSNYGYTF
15 | - | TRBJ1-6 | TRBV12-3/TRBV12-4 | - | TGTGCCAGCAGAAGCTCAAGCTCCTATAATTCACCCCTCCACTTT | CASRSSSSYNSPLHF
15 | - | TRBJ1-5 | TRBV19 | - | TGTGCCAGTAGGTTATCAGGACTTTCAAATCAGCCCCAGCATTTT | CASRLSGLSNQPQHF
13 | - | TRBJ1-3 | TRBV20-1 | - | TGCAGTGCCATCCCGGGGGGGAAAGACACCATATATTTT | CSAIPGGKDTIYF
15 | - | TRBJ2-1 | TRBV7-6 | TRBD2 | TGTGCCAGCAGCTTAGCGGGAGGGGCCCGCAATGAGCAGTTCTTC | CASSLAGGARNEQFF
15 | many | TRBJ2-1 | TRBV12-3/TRBV12-4 | TRBD2 | TGTGCCAGCAGCCTGACTAGCGGGAGTTTAAATGAGCAGTTCTTC | CASSLTSGSLNEQFF
11 | many | TRBJ2-1 | TRBV3-1 | - | TGTGCCAGCGCTCAACTCAATGAGCAGTTCTTC | CASAQLNEQFF
16 | - | TRBJ2-2 | TRBV19 | TRBD1 | TGTGCCAGTAGTATCGCGCAGGGGGCTAACACCGGGGAGCTGTTTTTT | CASSIAQGANTGELFF
14 | - | TRBJ2-1 | TRBV24-1 | - | TGTGCCACCAGTTTTTCAGGGGTGGTCAATGAGCAGTTCTTC | CATSFSGVVNEQFF
15 | few | TRBJ1-1 | TRBV12-3/TRBV12-4 | - | TGTGCCAGCAGAGCGAAAACAACGGAGGGGACTGAAGCTTTCTTT | CASRAKTTEGTEAFF
17 | many | TRBJ2-5 | TRBV7-2 | TRBD2 | TGTGCCAGCAGCCCGGGACTAGCGGGAGGGCTCCAAGAGACCCAGTACTTC | CASSPGLAGGLQETQYF
14 | - | TRBJ1-1 | TRBV19 | - | TGTGCCAGTAGTATAGAGGGCAGCGCGGGTGAAGCTTTCTTT | CASSIEGSAGEAFF
17 | many | TRBJ2-3 | TRBV12-3/TRBV12-4 | TRBD2 | TGTGCCAGCAGTTTGGCGGGAGGCCCAATACCCACAGATACGCAGTATTTT | CASSLAGGPIPTDTQYF
15 | many | TRBJ2-2 | TRBV11-2 | - | TGTGCCAGCAGCTTATGGGGAGCCAACACCGGGGAGCTGTTTTTT | CASSLWGANTGELFF
16 | few | TRBJ1-2 | TRBV27 | - | TGTGCCAGCAGCTCCGGCGGGGGCCGCATCTACTATGGCTACACCTTC | CASSSGGGRIYYGYTF
13 | - | TRBJ2-3 | TRBV6-1 | - | TGTGCCAGCAGTGGCACGATCACAGATCCGCAGTATTTT | CASSGTITDPQYF
13 | few | TRBJ2-7 | TRBV12-3/TRBV12-4 | TRBD2 | TGTGCCAGCAGTCCGGGACTAGGTTCCGAGCAGTACTTC | CASSPGLGSEQYF
16 | few | TRBJ2-7 | TRBV12-3/TRBV12-4 | TRBD1 | TGTGCCAGCAGTCACCCCCGGGACAGAAACTCCTACGAGCAGTACTTC | CASSHPRDRNSYEQYF
12 | - | TRBJ2-7 | TRBV5-1 | - | TGCGCCAGCAGCCCGGGACACCGGGAGCAGTACTTC | CASSPGHREQYF
14 | many | TRBJ1-5 | TRBV12-3/TRBV12-4 | - | TGTGCCAGCAGTTTATCTTCTAGCAATCAGCCCCAGCATTTT | CASSLSSSNQPQHF
14 | - | TRBJ1-1 | TRBV11-2 | - | TGTGCCAGCAGCCCCGGAGGGGTGGGCACTGAAGCTTTCTTT | CASSPGGVGTEAFF
15 | - | TRBJ1-1 | TRBV27 | - | TGTGCCAGCAGTCGGACCGCTCATATGGGGACTGAAGCTTTCTTT | CASSRTAHMGTEAFF
16 | - | TRBJ1-4 | TRBV4-3 | - | TGCGCCAGCAGCCAGATAACGGGTGCAACTAATGAAAAACTGTTTTTT | CASSQITGATNEKLFF
13 | - | TRBJ1-1 | TRBV30 | TRBD1 | TGTGCCTGGAGTTCGGGACAGGGGAGTGAAGCTTTCTTT | CAWSSGQGSEAFF
16 | - | TRBJ1-2 | TRBV19 | - | TGTGCCAGTAGTAGGGGGAGTGGACGGAATTCTTATGGCTACACCTTC | CASSRGSGRNSYGYTF
17 | - | TRBJ2-7 | TRBV24-1 | - | TGTGCCACCAGTGATAGGACAGGGACAGCGGGGGCCTACGAGCAGTACTTC | CATSDRTGTAGAYEQYF
15 | - | TRBJ2-1 | TRBV6-1 | - | TGTGCCAGCAATGGGTTGCGGGACACCTACAATGAGCAGTTCTTC | CASNGLRDTYNEQFF
14 | few | TRBJ2-1 | TRBV4-1 | - | TGCGCCAGCAGCCAAGGACCGTTGGCCAATGAGCAGTTCTTC | CASSQGPLANEQFF
15 | - | TRBJ1-1 | TRBV5-1 | - | TGCGCCAGCAGCGGTGGGGGGGGTCGGTACACTGAAGCTTTCTTT | CASSGGGGRYTEAFF
14 | few | TRBJ2-7 | TRBV30 | TRBD2 | TGTGCCTGGAGTGGTGGCGGGAGGTCCTACGAGCAGTACTTC | CAWSGGGRSYEQYF
14 | - | TRBJ1-1 | TRBV19 | - | TGTGCCAGTAGTATAAGGGGCTCTTATACTGAAGCTTTCTTT | CASSIRGSYTEAFF
14 | - | TRBJ2-2 | TRBV19 | - | TGTGCCAGTAGTACATACGTGGGCACCGGGGAGCTGTTTTTT | CASSTYVGTGELFF
14 | many | TRBJ2-1 | TRBV2 | TRBD2 | TGTGCCAGCAAACTAGCGGGAGGGGTTAATGAGCAGTTCTTC | CASKLAGGVNEQFF
15 | - | TRBJ1-2 | TRBV10-1 | - | TGCGCCAGCAGTGAGGGGGCTCCAGGCAGATATGGCTACACCTTC | CASSEGAPGRYGYTF
14 | many | TRBJ2-7 | TRBV12-3/TRBV12-4 | - | TGTGCCAGCAGTTTAAATGGTCTTTTCGGCGAGCAGTACTTC | CASSLNGLFGEQYF
13 | - | TRBJ2-4 | TRBV30 | TRBD1 | TGTGCCTGGAGTGTACACAGGGGGAACATTCAGTACTTC | CAWSVHRGNIQYF
17 | few | TRBJ2-2 | TRBV10-3 | TRBD2 | TGTGCCATCAGTGAGTCGATGCTAGCGGGACGCACCGGGGAGCTGTTTTTT | CAISESMLAGRTGELFF
14 | many | TRBJ1-2 | TRBV6-1 | - | TGTGCCAGCACTTCAAGGACAACCGCCCATGGCTACACCTTC | CASTSRTTAHGYTF
14 | - | TRBJ2-2 | TRBV11-3 | - | TGTGCCAGCAGCGGTCAGGATTTTGCCGGGGAGCTGTTTTTT | CASSGQDFAGELFF
16 | - | TRBJ1-5 | TRBV5-1 | TRBD1 | TGCGCCAGCAGCTTGGGTGGGACAGGGGGGACTGAGCCCCAGCATTTT | CASSLGGTGGTEPQHF